Presented here are 27 T cell receptor beta chains from one specimen sequenced in a study of shared clonotypes between healthy human individuals. Repertoires were generated with immunoSEQ multiplex PCR, while TCRdb's copy carries only in-frame clones and drops some. There are just over 2,000,000 clones in the sample; around 95% occur only once, and roughly 0.13% lies in the top ten. Sequenced material: naive CD4+ T cells sorted from blood. Subset of the sample: CD45RA+ positively selected. The receptor set was obtained from a man in his late teens or twenties in good health.

On this clone: Within the sample, other DNA sequences also encode this same CDR3. The chain employs TRBV5-4 and TRBJ2-5; D remains unclear. The CDR3 consists of 13 residues. Germline V gene data show CDR1 as SGHNT and CDR2 as YYREEE (reference sequence). The V end was cut by 3 bases, the J end by 1 base, with 7 bases between. The CDR3 DNA reads as TGTGCCAGCAGCTCCCCGGGCCAAGAGACCCAGTACTTC. Translation gives CASSSPGQETQYF.

The genes are TRBV5-1 and TRBJ1-2; unclear D gene. Trimming stripped 0 bases from V and 4 bases from J, with 10 bases between. This CDR3 spans 14 amino acids. Per germline, CDR1 SGHRS and CDR2 YFSETQ. CDR3: CASSLESPIYGYTF. As DNA, the CDR3 is TGCGCCAGCAGCTTGGAGAGCCCTATCTATGGCTACACCTTC.

The CDR3: CASSLDGGTGDEQFF. CDR3 nucleotide sequence: TGTGCCAGCAGCTTAGACGGCGGGACGGGCGATGAGCAGTTCTTC. The V gene is TRBV11-2, the J gene TRBJ2-1, with D possibly matching TRBD2 (6 bases). V lost 0 bases to trimming and J lost 8 bases, with 14 bases between them. There are 15 residues in the CDR3. Germline V gene data show CDR1 as SGHAT and CDR2 as FQNNGV.

The chain joins TRBV7-9 to TRBJ1-1; 9 nucleotides line up with TRBD1. This CDR3 has 16 residues. Germline assignment: CDR1 SEHNR and CDR2 FQNEAQ (reference sequence). Losses at the gene ends were 3 bases for V and 1 base for J; bases not matched to a gene: 6. This CDR3 reads CASSFLQGAGNTEAFF. In DNA, the CDR3 is TGTGCCAGCAGCTTTCTACAGGGGGCTGGGAACACTGAAGCTTTCTTT.

This clone was detected once. This chain joins TRBV15 and TRBJ2-6, with a tentative D call TRBD1 (6 bases). V lost 7 bases and J lost 4, with 14 bases in between. This CDR3 comprises 15 residues. Germline V gives CDR1 LNHNV, CDR2 YYDKDF (reference sequence). CDR3 in amino acids: CATTTTGTGANVLTF. DNA of the CDR3: TGTGCCACCACTACGACAGGCACGGGGGCCAACGTCCTGACTTTC.

J is TRBJ2-1 and V is TRBV7-2; TRBD2 matches at 15 bases. From germline, CDR1 is SGHTA and CDR2 FQGNSA. The J segment lost 5 bases and the V segment lost 1 base, leaving 9 bases of the junction unmatched. This CDR3 has 19 amino acids. In nucleotides, the CDR3 is TGTGCCAGCAGCTTAGATCTTCCCGGGACTAGCGGGGGGAACAATGAGCAGTTCTTC. Translated: CASSLDLPGTSGGNNEQFF.

The CDR3 DNA follows: TGTGCCAGCAGTTTGACGGGACAAAATCAGCCCCAGCATTTT. Encoded protein: CASSLTGQNQPQHF. This chain links TRBV27 with TRBJ1-5; a possible D gene is TRBD1 (6 bases). Germline CDR1 MNHEY, CDR2 SMNVEV (reference sequence). Trimming shortened V by 3 bases and J by 4 bases, and 10 bases separated the two germline ends. CDR3 length equals 14 residues.

Notes on this clone: Distinct nucleotide sequences in the sample also encode this CDR3. The chain recombines TRBV7-6 with TRBJ2-7; D might be TRBD2 (6 bases). The CDR3 is 13 amino acids. V lost 0 bases to trimming and J lost 4 bases, with 7 bases between them. Germline V gene lookup returns CDR1 SGHVS and CDR2 FNYEAQ. For the CDR3, the DNA is TGTGCCAGCAGCTTAGCGGAGGGATACGAGCAGTACTTC. It is translated as CASSLAEGYEQYF.

This CDR3 reads CASSPPAVPSGQETQYF. Written as DNA, the CDR3 is TGTGCCAGCTCACCACCCGCGGTCCCCTCTGGCCAAGAGACCCAGTACTTC. The rearrangement uses TRBV18 and TRBJ2-5, with D uncertain. V shed 0 bases and J shed 1 base, with 15 bases lying between them. The CDR3 length is 17 residues. Germline V CDR1 and CDR2: KGHSH, LQKENI.

This clone was found once. This chain links TRBV10-2 with TRBJ2-7; 7 positions match TRBD2. This CDR3 comprises 13 residues. Trimming took 5 bases from V and 6 from J; bases not matched to a gene: 7. CDR1 and CDR2 (germline): WSHSY, SAAADI. Written as DNA, the CDR3 is TGCGCCAGCAGTTCGGACGGGGGGACCGAGCAGTACTTC. It is translated as CASSSDGGTEQYF.

The gene calls are TRBV6-4 and TRBJ2-2; D perhaps matches TRBD1 (6 bases). The CDR3 runs to 14 residues. In germline, CDR1 is MRHNA, CDR2 SNTAGT. V dropped 3 bases and J dropped 4 bases, with 9 bases sitting between them. The CDR3 reads CASSDQGSTGELFF. CDR3 nucleotides: TGTGCCAGCAGTGATCAGGGGTCCACCGGGGAGCTGTTTTTT.

This chain links TRBV6-5 with TRBJ2-5; 10 nucleotides align to TRBD1. The ends lost 5 bases at V and 5 bases at J; junction bases unmatched: 5. Germline lookup yields CDR1 MNHEY and CDR2 SVGAGI. The CDR3 loop spans 14 amino acids. As DNA, the CDR3 is TGTGCCAGCAGTAATGGACAGGGGGTGGAGACCCAGTACTTC. Translation gives CASSNGQGVETQYF.

The chain couples TRBV27 to TRBJ2-7; D unclear. V was cut by 1 base and J by 1 base, with 11 bases left in between. The CDR3 runs 15 residues. Germline V CDR1 and CDR2: MNHEY, SMNVEV (reference sequence). Written as DNA, the CDR3 is TGTGCCAGCAGTTTATATGACCCTCGATCCTACGAGCAGTACTTC. Its protein product is CASSLYDPRSYEQYF.

The chain couples TRBV11-2 to TRBJ1-1; tentative D call: TRBD1 (5 bases). Germline CDR1 and CDR2: SGHAT and FQNNGV. V was trimmed by 5 bases and J by 3 bases, leaving 22 bases between them. There are 17 residues in the CDR3. The CDR3 DNA is TGTGCCAGCAGCCCCCCGACGTCAGGGAGAGGGTACACTGAAGCTTTCTTT. The encoded protein is CASSPPTSGRGYTEAFF.

CDR3 DNA sequence: TGTGCCAGCAGAGCGGGACTAGCGGGAGTTGAGACCCAGTACTTC. It is translated as CASRAGLAGVETQYF. This chain connects TRBV27 to TRBJ2-5; 14 bases fit TRBD2. CDR3 length: 15 residues. V trimming: 6 bases; J trimming: 5 bases; junction bases outside the gene matches: 5. CDR1 is MNHEY, CDR2 SMNVEV, per germline (reference sequence).

The J gene is TRBJ2-5, the V gene TRBV10-3; D may correspond to TRBD1 or TRBD2 (5 bases each). Trimming stripped 3 bases from V and 7 bases from J, with 6 bases between. This CDR3 region has 11 residues. The germline V gene has CDR1 ENHRY and CDR2 SYGVKD. Written as DNA, the CDR3 is TGTGCCATCAGTGACGGGGCGACCCAGTACTTC. Its translation is CAISDGATQYF.

V and J are TRBV6-1 and TRBJ2-6; D might be TRBD2 (5 bases). Germline V gene sequence: CDR1 MNHNS, CDR2 SASEGT. V was cut by 5 bases and J by 0 bases, with 8 bases left in between. CDR3 length equals 15 residues. This CDR3 is CASSPGISGANVLTF. For the CDR3, the DNA is TGTGCCAGCAGTCCCGGGATCTCTGGGGCCAACGTCCTGACTTTC.

This clone was counted once. V is TRBV30 and J is TRBJ2-1; TRBD2 matches at 8 bases. This CDR3 contains 12 residues. CDR1 is GTSNPN, CDR2 SVGIG, per germline (reference sequence). The CDR3 DNA reads TGTGCTTTAACGGGGGGGAACAATGAGCAGTTCTTC. The encoded protein is CALTGGNNEQFF. Together with reference TRBV30 and TRBJ2-1, the CDR3 gives the full variable domain: SQTIHQWPATLVQPVGSPLSLECTVEGTSNPNLYWYRQAAGRGLQLLFYSVGIGQISSEVPQNLSASRPQDRQFILSSKKLLLSDSGFYLCALTGGNNEQFFGPGTRLTVL.

With regard to this clone: The same CDR3 can be traced to other DNA sequences in this sample. The chain is built from TRBV28 and TRBJ1-5, with D perhaps TRBD1 (5 bases). The CDR3 sequence is 15 residues long. In germline, CDR1 is MDHEN, CDR2 SYDVKM. V lost 3 bases to trimming and J lost 0 bases, with 9 bases between them. The CDR3 DNA sequence: TGTGCCAGCAGTTTGGCAGGGCTTAGCAATCAGCCCCAGCATTTT. Translation: CASSLAGLSNQPQHF.

Turning to this clone: Distinct nucleotide sequences in the sample also encode this CDR3. The chain is built from TRBV9 and TRBJ2-5; TRBD2 matches at 8 bases. Germline V gene lookup returns CDR1 SGDLS and CDR2 YYNGEE. CDR3 length: 14 amino acids. The J segment lost 5 bases and the V segment lost 4 bases, leaving 7 bases of the junction unmatched. The CDR3 loop reads CASSPRGGGETQYF. In nucleotides, the CDR3 is TGTGCCAGCAGCCCCCGGGGCGGGGGGGAGACCCAGTACTTC.

The chain uses TRBV4-2 and TRBJ2-3; 12 bases are shared with TRBD2. This CDR3 region has 19 residues. Germline lookup yields CDR1 LGHNA and CDR2 YNFKEQ. V shed 0 bases and J 4 bases; nucleotides not matched to a gene: 11. Here the CDR3 reads CASSQDPTSSGGASDTQYF. The CDR3 DNA reads TGTGCCAGCAGCCAAGACCCGACCTCTAGCGGGGGGGCCTCAGATACGCAGTATTTT.

The chain uses TRBV11-3 and TRBJ2-2, with 7 positions matching TRBD2. The length of the CDR3 is 16 residues. The V gene's germline CDR1 is SGHNT and CDR2 YENEEA. Losses at the gene ends were 4 bases for V and 4 bases for J; bases not matched to a gene: 9. The CDR3 is CASSSRGLDGTGELFF. CDR3 DNA: TGTGCCAGCAGCTCTCGCGGACTAGATGGCACCGGGGAGCTGTTTTTT.

With regard to this clone: Other DNA sequences of this sample code for an identical CDR3. The chain has TRBV6-5 and TRBJ1-2, with D perhaps TRBD1 (6 bases). Per germline, CDR1 MNHEY and CDR2 SVGAGI. This CDR3 has 12 residues. Deletions cut 5 bases from V and 4 bases from J, with 8 bases between. The CDR3: CASSLDSYGYTF. The CDR3 DNA is TGTGCCAGCAGTCTGGACAGCTATGGCTACACCTTC.

V gene TRBV6-5 combines with J gene TRBJ1-6; tentatively, D is TRBD1 (5 bases). The CDR3 consists of 14 residues. Looked up from germline, CDR1 is MNHEY and CDR2 is SVGAGI. The V gene lost 2 bases and the J gene lost 5 bases, with 7 bases spanning the gap. The CDR3 bases are TGTGCCAGCAGTTACACCAGGGATAATTCACCCCTCCACTTT. This encodes CASSYTRDNSPLHF.

This clone was picked up one time. The chain joins TRBV7-2 to TRBJ2-3, with D maybe TRBD1 (5 bases). The V and J ends lost 8 bases and 1 base respectively, with 10 bases between them. The CDR3 is 13 amino acids. Germline V CDR1 and CDR2: SGHTA, FQGNSA. CDR3 nucleotide sequence: TGTGCCAGCGCCCTCAGGGGCACAGATACGCAGTATTTT. Encoded protein: CASALRGTDTQYF.

This chain connects TRBV5-4 to TRBJ2-3; the match to TRBD2 covers 9 bases. CDR3 length: 18 amino acids. V dropped 2 bases and J dropped 3; count of bases not matched to a gene: 13. CDR1 and CDR2 (germline): SGHNT, YYREEE (reference sequence). DNA for the CDR3: TGTGCCAGCAGCTTCGGGACTTTAGCGGGAGCAACGACAGATACGCAGTATTTT. It specifies CASSFGTLAGATTDTQYF.

This clone was detected once. The chain recombines TRBV10-3 with TRBJ1-3; 7 bases are shared with TRBD1. Per the germline V gene, CDR1 is ENHRY and CDR2 is SYGVKD. The V segment lost 5 bases and the J segment 2 bases; nucleotides outside the gene matches: 6. This CDR3 contains 15 residues. The chain's CDR3 is CAISWDRDAGNTIYF. DNA for the CDR3: TGTGCCATCAGTTGGGACAGAGACGCTGGAAACACCATATATTTT.